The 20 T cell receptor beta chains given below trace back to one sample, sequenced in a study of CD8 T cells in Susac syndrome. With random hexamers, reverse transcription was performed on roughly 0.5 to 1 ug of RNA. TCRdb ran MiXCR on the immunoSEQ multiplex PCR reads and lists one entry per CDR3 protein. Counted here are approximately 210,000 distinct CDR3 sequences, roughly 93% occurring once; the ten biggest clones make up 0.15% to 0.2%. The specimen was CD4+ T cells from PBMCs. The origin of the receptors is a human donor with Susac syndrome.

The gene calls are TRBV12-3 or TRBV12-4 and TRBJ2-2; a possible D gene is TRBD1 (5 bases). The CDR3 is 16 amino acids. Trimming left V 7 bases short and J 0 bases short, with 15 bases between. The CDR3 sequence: CASTPWGTPNTGELFF. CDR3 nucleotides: TGTGCCAGCACCCCTTGGGGCACACCGAACACCGGGGAGCTGTTTTTT.

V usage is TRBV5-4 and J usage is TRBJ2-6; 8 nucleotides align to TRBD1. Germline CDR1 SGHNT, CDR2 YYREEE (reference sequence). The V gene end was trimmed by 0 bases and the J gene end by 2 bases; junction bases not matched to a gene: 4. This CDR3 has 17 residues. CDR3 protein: CASSLEDRVAGANVLTF. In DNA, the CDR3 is TGTGCCAGCAGCTTGGAGGACAGGGTGGCTGGGGCCAACGTCCTGACTTTC.

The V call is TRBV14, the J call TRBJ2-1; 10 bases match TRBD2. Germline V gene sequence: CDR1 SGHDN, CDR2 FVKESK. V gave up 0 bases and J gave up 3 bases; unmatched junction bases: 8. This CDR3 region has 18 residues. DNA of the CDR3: TGTGCCAGCAGCCAAGATTCTTTTTTAGCGGGGGGCTACAATGAGCAGTTCTTC. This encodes CASSQDSFLAGGYNEQFF.

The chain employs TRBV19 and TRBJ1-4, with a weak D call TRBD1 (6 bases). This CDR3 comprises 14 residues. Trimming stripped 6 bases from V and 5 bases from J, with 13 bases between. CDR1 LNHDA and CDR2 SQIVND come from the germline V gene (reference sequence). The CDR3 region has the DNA TGTGCCAGTAGCGCGGACAGCCAAAATGAAAAACTGTTTTTT. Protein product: CASSADSQNEKLFF.

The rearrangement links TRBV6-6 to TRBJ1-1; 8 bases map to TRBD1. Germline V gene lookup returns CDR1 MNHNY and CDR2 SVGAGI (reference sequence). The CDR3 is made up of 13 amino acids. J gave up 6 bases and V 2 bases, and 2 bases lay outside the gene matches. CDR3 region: CASSYPGGPEAFF. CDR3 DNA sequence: TGTGCCAGCAGTTACCCAGGGGGCCCTGAAGCTTTCTTT.

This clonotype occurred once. The CDR3 DNA reads TGTGCCAGCTCACCAGAGACAGGGACTCTCTCGGGGGATGGCTACACCTTC. This gives the protein CASSPETGTLSGDGYTF. The rearrangement links TRBV18 to TRBJ1-2, with TRBD1 matching over 7 bases. Trimming removed 2 bases from V and 6 bases from J; junction bases left unmatched: 15. The CDR3 covers 17 residues. CDR1 and CDR2 from the germline V gene are KGHSH and LQKENI.

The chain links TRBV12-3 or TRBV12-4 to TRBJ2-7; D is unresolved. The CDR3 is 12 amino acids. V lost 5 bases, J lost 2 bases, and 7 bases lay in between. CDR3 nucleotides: TGTGCCAGCAGTCGGACCACCTACGAGCAGTACTTC. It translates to CASSRTTYEQYF.

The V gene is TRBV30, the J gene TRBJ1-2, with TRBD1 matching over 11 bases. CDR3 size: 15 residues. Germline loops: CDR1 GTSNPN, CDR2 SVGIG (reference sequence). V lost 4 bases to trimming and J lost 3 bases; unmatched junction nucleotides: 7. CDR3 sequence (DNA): TGTGCCTGGATCAAGGACAGGGGGCGCGACTATGGCTACACCTTC. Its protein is CAWIKDRGRDYGYTF. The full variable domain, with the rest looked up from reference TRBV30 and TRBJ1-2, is SQTIHQWPATLVQPVGSPLSLECTVEGTSNPNLYWYRQAAGRGLQLLFYSVGIGQISSEVPQNLSASRPQDRQFILSSKKLLLSDSGFYLCAWIKDRGRDYGYTFGSGTRLTVV.

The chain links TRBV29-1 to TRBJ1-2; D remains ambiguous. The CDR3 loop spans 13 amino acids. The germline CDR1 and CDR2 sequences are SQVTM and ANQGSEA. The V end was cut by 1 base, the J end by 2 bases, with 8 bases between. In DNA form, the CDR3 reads TGCAGCGTTGAAGGCGGCATCAACTATGGCTACACCTTC. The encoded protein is CSVEGGINYGYTF.

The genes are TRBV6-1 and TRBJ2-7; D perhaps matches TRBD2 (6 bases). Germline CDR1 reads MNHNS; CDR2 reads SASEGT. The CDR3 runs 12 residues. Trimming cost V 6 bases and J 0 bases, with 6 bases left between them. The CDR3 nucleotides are TGTGCCAGCAGCGGGAGCTCCTACGAGCAGTACTTC. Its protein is CASSGSSYEQYF.

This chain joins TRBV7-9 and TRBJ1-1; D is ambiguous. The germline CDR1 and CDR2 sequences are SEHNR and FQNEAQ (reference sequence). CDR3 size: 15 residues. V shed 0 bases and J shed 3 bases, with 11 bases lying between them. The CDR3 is CASSLAKGEHTEAFF. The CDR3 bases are TGTGCCAGCAGCTTAGCGAAAGGAGAGCACACTGAAGCTTTCTTT.

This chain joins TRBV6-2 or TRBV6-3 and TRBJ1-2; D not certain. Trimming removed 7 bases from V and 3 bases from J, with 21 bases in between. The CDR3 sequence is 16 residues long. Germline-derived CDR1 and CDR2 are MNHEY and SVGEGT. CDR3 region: CASTPLDGVVYYGYTF. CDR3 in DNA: TGTGCCAGCACCCCTTTGGACGGGGTAGTCTACTATGGCTACACCTTC.

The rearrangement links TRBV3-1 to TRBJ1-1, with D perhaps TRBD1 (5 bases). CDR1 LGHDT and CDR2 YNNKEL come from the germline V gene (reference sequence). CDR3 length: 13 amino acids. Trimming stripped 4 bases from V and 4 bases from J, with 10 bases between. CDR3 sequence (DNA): TGTGCCAGCAGCCCCGGGGACTTCACTGAAGCTTTCTTT. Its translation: CASSPGDFTEAFF.

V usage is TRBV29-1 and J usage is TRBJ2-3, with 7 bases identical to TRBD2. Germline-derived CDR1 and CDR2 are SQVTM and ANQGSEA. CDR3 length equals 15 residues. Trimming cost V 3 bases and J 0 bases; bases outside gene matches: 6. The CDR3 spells CSVDLSGGSTDTQYF. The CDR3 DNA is TGCAGCGTTGATTTATCCGGGGGGAGCACAGATACGCAGTATTTT.

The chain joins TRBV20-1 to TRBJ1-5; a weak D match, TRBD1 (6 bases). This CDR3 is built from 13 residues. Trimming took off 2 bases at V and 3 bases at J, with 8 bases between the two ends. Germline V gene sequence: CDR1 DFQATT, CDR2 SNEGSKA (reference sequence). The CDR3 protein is CSARNRDNQPQHF. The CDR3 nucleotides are TGCAGTGCTAGAAACAGGGACAATCAGCCCCAGCATTTT.

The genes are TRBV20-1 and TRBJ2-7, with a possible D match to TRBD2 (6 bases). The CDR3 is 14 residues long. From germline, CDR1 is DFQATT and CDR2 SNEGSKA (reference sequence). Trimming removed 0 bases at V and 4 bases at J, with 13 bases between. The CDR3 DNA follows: TGCAGTGCTAGAGACGACAAGGGAGGTTACGAGCAGTACTTC. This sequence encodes CSARDDKGGYEQYF.

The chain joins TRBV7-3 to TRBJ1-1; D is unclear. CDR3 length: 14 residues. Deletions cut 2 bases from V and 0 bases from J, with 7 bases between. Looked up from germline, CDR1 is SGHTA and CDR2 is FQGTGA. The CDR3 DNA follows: TGTGCCAGCAGCTTAGAGGCCATGAACACTGAAGCTTTCTTT. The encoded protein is CASSLEAMNTEAFF.

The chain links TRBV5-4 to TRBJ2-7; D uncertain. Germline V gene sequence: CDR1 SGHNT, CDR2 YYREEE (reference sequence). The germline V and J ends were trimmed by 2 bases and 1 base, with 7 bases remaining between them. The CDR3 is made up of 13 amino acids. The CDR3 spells CASSLIASYEQYF. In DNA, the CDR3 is TGTGCCAGCAGCTTAATAGCTTCCTACGAGCAGTACTTC.

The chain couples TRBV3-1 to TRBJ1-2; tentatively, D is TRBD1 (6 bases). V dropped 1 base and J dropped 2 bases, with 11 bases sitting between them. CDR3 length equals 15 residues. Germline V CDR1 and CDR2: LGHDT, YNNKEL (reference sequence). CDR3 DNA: TGTGCCAGCAGCCAAGCCCCAGGGGCGAACTATGGCTACACCTTC. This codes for CASSQAPGANYGYTF.

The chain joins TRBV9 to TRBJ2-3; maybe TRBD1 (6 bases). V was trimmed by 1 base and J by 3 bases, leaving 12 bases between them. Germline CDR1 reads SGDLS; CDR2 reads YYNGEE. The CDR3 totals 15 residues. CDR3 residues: CASSVTGYTTDTQYF. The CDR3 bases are TGTGCCAGCAGCGTAACAGGGTATACGACAGATACGCAGTATTTT.